This entry lists 10 T cell receptor beta chains sequenced from one sample in a study of blood T cell repertoires in COVID-19 (dated by TCRdb to the early 2020s). The library was obtained by the immunoSEQ multiplex PCR assay. TCRdb took over this immuneACCESS table, retaining in-frame rearrangements with V and J assigned. Such tables are incomplete; in checked studies, under half of the missing clones stem from an unresolved V gene, and the remainder is unexplained. For this sample the table gives over 150,000 clones, of which around 84% were detected only once. The ten biggest clones cover 2.5% of the sample. The sample was peripheral blood. The receptors derive from a woman at least 80 years old with COVID-19, enrolled during active disease.

J is TRBJ2-3 and V is TRBV5-8, with D unresolved. The CDR3 length is 13 residues. Germline lookup yields CDR1 SGHTS and CDR2 YDEGEE. The ends were cut back, 1 base at V and 1 base at J, with 4 bases in the middle. CDR3 nucleotides: TGTGCCAGCAGCTTGTCGGGCACAGATACGCAGTATTTT. It yields the protein CASSLSGTDTQYF.

The chain employs TRBV7-2 and TRBJ2-1, with 9 bases that match TRBD2. The CDR3 extends over 15 amino acids. Unmatched junction bases numbered 7, after V lost 2 bases and J lost 8 bases. CDR1 and CDR2 from the germline V gene are SGHTA and FQGNSA. DNA of the CDR3: TGTGCCAGCAGCTTAACTAGCGGGTCTTTTTATGAGCAGTTCTTC. This gives the protein CASSLTSGSFYEQFF.

This chain joins TRBV18 and TRBJ2-7; the D is unclear. Trimming took off 1 base at V and 0 bases at J, with 13 bases between the two ends. The CDR3 consists of 16 residues. Germline CDR1 is KGHSH and CDR2 is LQKENI. The CDR3 DNA reads TGTGCCAGCTCACCACTTCCGGCAGGCTTCTCCTACGAGCAGTACTTC. Residues: CASSPLPAGFSYEQYF.

The gene calls are TRBV19 and TRBJ2-6; D gene uncertain. This CDR3 spans 13 amino acids. Germline lookup yields CDR1 LNHDA and CDR2 SQIVND (reference sequence). V gave up 10 bases and J gave up 1 base, with 8 bases separating them. CDR3 sequence reads: CATSLSGANVLTF. CDR3 coding DNA: TGTGCCACCTCACTTTCTGGGGCCAACGTCCTGACTTTC.

The chain has TRBV28 and TRBJ2-7; 10 bases map to TRBD1. Germline V gives CDR1 MDHEN, CDR2 SYDVKM. With 6 bases clipped from V and 12 bases from J, the junction kept 23 bases outside the gene matches. CDR3 size: 17 residues. CDR3 region: CASSKPTTGTGDGSLYF. CDR3 nucleotides: TGTGCCAGCAGCAAACCTACGACCGGGACAGGGGATGGGTCTCTGTACTTC. Complete variable domain (other parts from reference TRBV28 and TRBJ2-7): DVKVTQSSRYLVKRTGEKVFLECVQDMDHENMFWYRQDPGLGLRLIYFSYDVKMKEKGDIPEGYSVSREKKERFSLILESASTNQTSMYLCASSKPTTGTGDGSLYFGPGTRLTVT.

V is TRBV28 and J is TRBJ1-4, with 8 nucleotides matching TRBD1. V was pared by 6 bases and J by 5 bases, with 14 bases of the junction left unmatched. Germline V gene sequence: CDR1 MDHEN, CDR2 SYDVKM. This CDR3 comprises 17 residues. DNA for the CDR3: TGTGCCAGCAGCACGCTTACGACAGGGGTCCCCAATGAAAAACTGTTTTTT. Its translation: CASSTLTTGVPNEKLFF.

This clone has a single count. V usage is TRBV7-5 and J usage is TRBJ1-5; the table's D call TRBD1 went unverified against the DNA. TRBV7-5 is a pseudogene. CDR3 length equals 15 residues. CDR3 bases: TGTGCCAGAAGCTCACAGGACCTTAGCAATCAGCCCCAGCATTTT. It is translated as CARSSQDLSNQPQHF.

V and J are TRBV4-3 and TRBJ2-7; D gene uncertain. Germline loops: CDR1 LGHNA, CDR2 YSLEER. This CDR3 has 14 amino acids. Trimming removed 0 bases from V and 0 bases from J, with 6 bases in between. The CDR3 nucleotides are TGCGCCAGCAGCCAAGAGTTCAGCTCCTACGAGCAGTACTTC. It codes for CASSQEFSSYEQYF.

V and J are TRBV28 and TRBJ2-7; TRBD1 aligns across 7 bases. Germline values: CDR1 MDHEN, CDR2 SYDVKM. CDR3 length: 13 residues. J was trimmed by 2 bases and V by 4 bases; bases with no gene match: 2. CDR3 DNA: TGTGCCAGCAGTTGGACAGGAGCCTACGAGCAGTACTTC. It encodes CASSWTGAYEQYF.

This sequence joins TRBV7-9 and TRBJ1-1, with D uncertain. The CDR3 has 14 amino acids. The V end lost 4 bases, the J end lost 6 bases, and 15 bases lay between the germline ends. The V gene's germline CDR1 is SEHNR and CDR2 FQNEAQ (reference sequence). CDR3 amino acids: CASSSETPVAEAFF. In DNA, the CDR3 is TGTGCCAGCAGCTCGGAGACCCCGGTGGCTGAAGCTTTCTTT.